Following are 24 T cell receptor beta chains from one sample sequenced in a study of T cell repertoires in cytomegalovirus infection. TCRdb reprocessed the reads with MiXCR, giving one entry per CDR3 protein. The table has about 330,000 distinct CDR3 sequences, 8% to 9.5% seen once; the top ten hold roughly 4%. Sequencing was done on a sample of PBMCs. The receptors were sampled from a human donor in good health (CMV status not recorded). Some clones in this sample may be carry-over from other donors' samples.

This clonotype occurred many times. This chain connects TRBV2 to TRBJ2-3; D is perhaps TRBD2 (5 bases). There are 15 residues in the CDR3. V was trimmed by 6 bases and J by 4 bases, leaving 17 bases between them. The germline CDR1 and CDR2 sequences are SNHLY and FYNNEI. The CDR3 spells CASSSLQGRADTQYF. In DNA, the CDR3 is TGTGCCAGCAGCTCCCTACAAGGGAGAGCAGATACGCAGTATTTT. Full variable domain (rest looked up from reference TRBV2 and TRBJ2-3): EPEVTQTPSHQVTQMGQEVILRCVPISNHLYFYWYRQILGQKVEFLVSFYNNEISEKSEIFDDQFSVERPDGSNFTLKIRSTKLEDSAMYFCASSSLQGRADTQYFGPGTRLTVL.

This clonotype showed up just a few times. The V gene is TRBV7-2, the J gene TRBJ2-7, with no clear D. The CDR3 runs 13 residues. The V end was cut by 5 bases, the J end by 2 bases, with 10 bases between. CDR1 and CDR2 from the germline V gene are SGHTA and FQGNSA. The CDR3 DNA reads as TGTGCCAGCAGCCCACCTTCTCCCTACGAGCAGTACTTC. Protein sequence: CASSPPSPYEQYF.

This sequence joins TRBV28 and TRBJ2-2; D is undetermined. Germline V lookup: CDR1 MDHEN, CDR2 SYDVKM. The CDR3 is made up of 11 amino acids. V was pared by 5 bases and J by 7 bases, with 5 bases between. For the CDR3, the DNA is TGTGCCAGCAGTCCCTACGGGGAGCTGTTTTTT. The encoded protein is CASSPYGELFF.

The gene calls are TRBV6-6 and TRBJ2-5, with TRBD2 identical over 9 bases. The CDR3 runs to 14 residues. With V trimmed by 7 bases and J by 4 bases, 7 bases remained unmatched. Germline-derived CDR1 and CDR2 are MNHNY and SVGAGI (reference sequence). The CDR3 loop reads CASIVAGAGETQYF. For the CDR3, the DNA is TGTGCCAGCATCGTAGCGGGAGCTGGAGAGACCCAGTACTTC.

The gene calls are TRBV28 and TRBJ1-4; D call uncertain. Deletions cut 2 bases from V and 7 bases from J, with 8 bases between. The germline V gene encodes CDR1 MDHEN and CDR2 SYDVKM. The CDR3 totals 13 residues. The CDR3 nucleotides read TGTGCCAGCAGTTTAACCACGGCTGAAAAACTGTTTTTT. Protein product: CASSLTTAEKLFF.

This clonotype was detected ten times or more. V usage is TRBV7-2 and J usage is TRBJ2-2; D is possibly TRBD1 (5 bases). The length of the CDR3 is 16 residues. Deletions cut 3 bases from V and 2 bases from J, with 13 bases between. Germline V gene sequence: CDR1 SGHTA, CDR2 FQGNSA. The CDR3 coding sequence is TGTGCCAGCAGCTTCGGACACATACCAAACACCGGGGAGCTGTTTTTT. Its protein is CASSFGHIPNTGELFF.

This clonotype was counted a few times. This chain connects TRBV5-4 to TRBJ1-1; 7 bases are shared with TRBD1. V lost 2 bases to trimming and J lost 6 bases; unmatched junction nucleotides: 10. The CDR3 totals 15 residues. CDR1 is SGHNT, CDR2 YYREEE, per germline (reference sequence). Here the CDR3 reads CASSFSGGRGAEAFF. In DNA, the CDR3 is TGTGCCAGCAGCTTCTCAGGGGGAAGGGGAGCTGAAGCTTTCTTT.

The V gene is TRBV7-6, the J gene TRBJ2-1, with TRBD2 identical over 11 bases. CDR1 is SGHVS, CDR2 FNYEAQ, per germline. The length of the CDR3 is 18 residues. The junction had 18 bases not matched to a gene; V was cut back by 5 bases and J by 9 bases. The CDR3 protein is CASSPGSGLAGGSSEQFF. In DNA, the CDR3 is TGTGCCAGCAGCCCGGGTTCCGGGCTAGCGGGAGGAAGCAGTGAGCAGTTCTTC.

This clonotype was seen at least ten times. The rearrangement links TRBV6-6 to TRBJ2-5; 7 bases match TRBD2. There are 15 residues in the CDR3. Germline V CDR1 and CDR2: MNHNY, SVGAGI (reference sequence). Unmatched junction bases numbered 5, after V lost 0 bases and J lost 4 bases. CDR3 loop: CASSYSDGEGETQYF. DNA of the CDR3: TGTGCCAGCAGTTACTCCGACGGGGAGGGAGAGACCCAGTACTTC.

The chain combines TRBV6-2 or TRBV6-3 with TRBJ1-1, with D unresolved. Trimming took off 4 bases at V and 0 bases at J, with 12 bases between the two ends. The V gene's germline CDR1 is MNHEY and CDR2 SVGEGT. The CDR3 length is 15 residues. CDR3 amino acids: CASSSHRSLNTEAFF. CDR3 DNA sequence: TGTGCCAGCAGTTCGCACCGGTCCCTGAACACTGAAGCTTTCTTT.

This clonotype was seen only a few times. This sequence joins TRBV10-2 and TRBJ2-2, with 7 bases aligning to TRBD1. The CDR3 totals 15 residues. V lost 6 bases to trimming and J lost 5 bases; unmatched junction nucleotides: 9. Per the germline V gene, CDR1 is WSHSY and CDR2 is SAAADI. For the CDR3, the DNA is TGCGCCAGCAGATACAGGGGAAGTTTAACCGGGGAGCTGTTTTTT. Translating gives CASRYRGSLTGELFF.

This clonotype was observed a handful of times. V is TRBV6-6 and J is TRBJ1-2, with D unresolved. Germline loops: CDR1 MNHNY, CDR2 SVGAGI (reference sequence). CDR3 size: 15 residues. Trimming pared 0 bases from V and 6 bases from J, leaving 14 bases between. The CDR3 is CASSYSSTSGDGYTF. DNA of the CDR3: TGTGCCAGCAGTTACTCGAGTACGTCCGGGGATGGCTACACCTTC.

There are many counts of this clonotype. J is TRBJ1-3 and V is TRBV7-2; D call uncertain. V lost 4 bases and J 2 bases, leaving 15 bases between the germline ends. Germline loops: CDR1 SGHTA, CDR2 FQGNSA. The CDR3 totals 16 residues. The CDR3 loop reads CASSSGGRGAGNTIYF. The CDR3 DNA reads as TGTGCCAGCAGCTCCGGAGGGAGAGGAGCTGGAAACACCATATATTTT.

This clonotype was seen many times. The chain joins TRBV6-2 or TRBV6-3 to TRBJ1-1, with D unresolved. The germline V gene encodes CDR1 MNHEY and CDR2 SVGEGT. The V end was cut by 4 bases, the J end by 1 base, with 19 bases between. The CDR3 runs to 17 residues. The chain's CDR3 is CASSSLWNGPQNTEAFF. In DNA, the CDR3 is TGTGCCAGCAGTTCTTTATGGAATGGGCCCCAGAACACTGAAGCTTTCTTT.

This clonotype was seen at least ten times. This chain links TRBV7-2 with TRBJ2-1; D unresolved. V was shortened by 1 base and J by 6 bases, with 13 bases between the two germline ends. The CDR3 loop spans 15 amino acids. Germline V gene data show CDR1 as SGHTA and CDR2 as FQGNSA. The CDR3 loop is CASSLVPARGNEQFF. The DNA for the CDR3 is TGTGCCAGCAGCTTAGTGCCGGCTCGAGGCAATGAGCAGTTCTTC. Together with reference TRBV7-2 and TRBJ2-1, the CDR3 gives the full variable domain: GAGVSQSPSNKVTEKGKDVELRCDPISGHTALYWYRQSLGQGLEFLIYFQGNSAPDKSGLPSDRFSAERTGGSVSTLTIQRTQQEDSAVYLCASSLVPARGNEQFFGPGTRLTVL.

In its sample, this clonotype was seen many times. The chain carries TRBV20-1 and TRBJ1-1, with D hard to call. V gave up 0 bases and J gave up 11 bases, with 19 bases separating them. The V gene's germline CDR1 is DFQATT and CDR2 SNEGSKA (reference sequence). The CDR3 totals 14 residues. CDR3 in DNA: TGCAGTGCTAGAGATCTGGGCAGGCACTGGGTTGCTTTCTTT. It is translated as CSARDLGRHWVAFF.

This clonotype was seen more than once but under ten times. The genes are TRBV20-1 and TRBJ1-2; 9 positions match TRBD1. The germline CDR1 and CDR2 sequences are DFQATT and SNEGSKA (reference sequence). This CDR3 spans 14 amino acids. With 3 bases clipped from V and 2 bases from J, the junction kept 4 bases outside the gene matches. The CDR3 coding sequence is TGCAGTGCTAGTTCGGGACAGGGAAACTATGGCTACACCTTC. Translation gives CSASSGQGNYGYTF.

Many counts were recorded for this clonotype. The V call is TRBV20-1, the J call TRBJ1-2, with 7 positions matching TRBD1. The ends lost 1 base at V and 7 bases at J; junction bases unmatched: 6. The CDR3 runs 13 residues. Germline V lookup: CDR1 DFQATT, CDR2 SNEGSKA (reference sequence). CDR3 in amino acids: CSARVAGQSGYTF. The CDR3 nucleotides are TGCAGTGCTAGAGTCGCGGGACAGAGTGGCTACACCTTC.

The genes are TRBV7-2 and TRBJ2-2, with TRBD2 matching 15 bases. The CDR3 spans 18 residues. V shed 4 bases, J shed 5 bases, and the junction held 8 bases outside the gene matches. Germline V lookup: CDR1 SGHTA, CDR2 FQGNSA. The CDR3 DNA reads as TGTGCCAGCAGCTCCCGGACTAGCGGGAGGGCTCTTACCGGGGAGCTGTTTTTT. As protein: CASSSRTSGRALTGELFF.

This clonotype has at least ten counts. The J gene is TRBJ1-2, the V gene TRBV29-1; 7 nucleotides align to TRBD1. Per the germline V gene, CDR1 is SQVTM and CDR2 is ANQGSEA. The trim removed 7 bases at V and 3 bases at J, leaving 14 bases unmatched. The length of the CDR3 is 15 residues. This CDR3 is CSGRGTAPSDYGYTF. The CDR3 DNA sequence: TGCAGCGGGCGAGGGACAGCGCCCTCGGACTATGGCTACACCTTC.

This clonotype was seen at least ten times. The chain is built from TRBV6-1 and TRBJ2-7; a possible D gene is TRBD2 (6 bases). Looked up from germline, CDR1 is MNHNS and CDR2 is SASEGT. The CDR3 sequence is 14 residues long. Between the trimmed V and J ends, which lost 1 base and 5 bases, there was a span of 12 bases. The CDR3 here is CASSEVGSNHEQYF. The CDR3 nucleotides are TGTGCCAGCAGTGAAGTCGGGAGTAACCACGAGCAGTACTTC.

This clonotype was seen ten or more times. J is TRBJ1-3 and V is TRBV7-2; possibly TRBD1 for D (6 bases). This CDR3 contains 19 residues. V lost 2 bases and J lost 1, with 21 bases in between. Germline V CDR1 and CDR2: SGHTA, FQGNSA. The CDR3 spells CASSLWYGGRGLSGNTIYF. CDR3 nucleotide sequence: TGTGCCAGCAGCTTATGGTATGGAGGCAGGGGATTATCTGGAAACACCATATATTTT.

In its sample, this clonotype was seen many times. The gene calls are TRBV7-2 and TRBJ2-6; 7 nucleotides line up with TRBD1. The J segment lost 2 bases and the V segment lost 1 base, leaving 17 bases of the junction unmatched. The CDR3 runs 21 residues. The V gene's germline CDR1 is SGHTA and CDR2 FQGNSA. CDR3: CASSLVGVAGQAYAGANVLTF. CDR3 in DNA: TGTGCCAGCAGCTTAGTTGGCGTCGCAGGACAGGCTTATGCTGGGGCCAACGTCCTGACTTTC.

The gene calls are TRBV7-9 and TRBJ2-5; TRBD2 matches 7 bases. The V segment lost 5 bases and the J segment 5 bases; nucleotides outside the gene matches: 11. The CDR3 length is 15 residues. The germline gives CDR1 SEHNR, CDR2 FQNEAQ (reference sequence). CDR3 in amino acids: CASSHPLAGGETQYF. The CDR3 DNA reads TGTGCCAGCAGCCATCCTTTAGCGGGTGGGGAGACCCAGTACTTC.